Listed here are 20 T cell receptor beta chains from one sample, sequenced in a study of blood T cells in healthy people across ages. Together with a sample-barcoded 5' primer, a J-beta primer mix was included in a second PCR lasting about 6 to 12 cycles. From the 5' RACE reads, TCRdb called clonotypes with MiXCR, one entry per CDR3 protein. The table lists more than 650,000 distinct CDR3 sequences, about 26% of them singletons, with 3% in the top ten. This same sample was also part of a study on T cells of mothers and their children.

The sample was blood. These receptors were obtained from a boy between 5 and 17 years old in good health.

This clonotype occurred a few times. The chain links TRBV5-1 to TRBJ2-1; D is possibly TRBD1 (6 bases). This CDR3 comprises 13 residues. The germline CDR1 and CDR2 sequences are SGHRS and YFSETQ. Deletions cut 0 bases from V and 10 bases from J, with 11 bases between. The DNA for the CDR3 is TGCGCCAGCAGCTTGGCGATGGGGGCCGAGCAGTTCTTC. Residues: CASSLAMGAEQFF.

Only a few counts were recorded for this clonotype. This rearrangement joins TRBV11-2 to TRBJ2-2; the D gene is possibly TRBD2 (6 bases). V was clipped by 5 bases and J by 4 bases, with 26 bases between them. Germline assignment: CDR1 SGHAT and CDR2 FQNNGV. The CDR3 contains 19 residues. The CDR3 here is CASSPLDRLGKRGTGELFF. The CDR3 bases are TGTGCCAGCAGCCCCCTGGACCGACTAGGCAAGAGGGGCACCGGGGAGCTGTTTTTT.

This clonotype qualifies as medium-sized. At one end, the junction sequence differs from germline, possibly due to a read error. The rearrangement joins TRBV12-3 or TRBV12-4 to TRBJ2-5; D gene unclear. The CDR3 spans 11 residues. The CDR3 nucleotides are TGTGCCAGCAGCTTAGGGGAGACCCAGTACTTC. This gives the protein CASSLGETQYF.

The V call is TRBV28, the J call TRBJ2-5; 9 bases are shared with TRBD1. This CDR3 region has 18 residues. V gave up 2 bases and J gave up 1 base; unmatched junction bases: 11. Germline CDR1 reads MDHEN; CDR2 reads SYDVKM. The CDR3 sequence: CASSLIWATGGFQETQYF. The DNA for the CDR3 is TGTGCCAGCAGTTTAATCTGGGCGACAGGGGGATTCCAAGAGACCCAGTACTTC.

This clonotype has more than one count but fewer than ten. The V and J genes are TRBV28 and TRBJ1-5, with D tentatively TRBD1 (6 bases). From germline, CDR1 is MDHEN and CDR2 SYDVKM. The CDR3 totals 16 residues. The V gene lost 4 bases and the J gene lost 3 bases, with 16 bases spanning the gap. This chain's CDR3 is CASSSLGTPFNQPQHF. CDR3 nucleotide sequence: TGTGCCAGCAGTTCATTGGGGACACCATTCAATCAGCCCCAGCATTTT.

There are a few counts of this clonotype. The chain employs TRBV20-1 and TRBJ2-7; 7 nucleotides match TRBD1. Germline V gives CDR1 DFQATT, CDR2 SNEGSKA (reference sequence). CDR3 length: 14 amino acids. The trim removed 6 bases at V and 0 bases at J, leaving 8 bases unmatched. CDR3 sequence reads: CSARGMWDSYEQYF. The CDR3 DNA follows: TGCAGTGCCAGGGGGATGTGGGACTCCTACGAGCAGTACTTC.

The rearrangement links TRBV10-2 to TRBJ2-2; tentative D call: TRBD1 (5 bases). V dropped 6 bases and J dropped 0 bases, with 8 bases sitting between them. CDR3 length: 14 residues. CDR1 and CDR2 from the germline V gene are WSHSY and SAAADI. The CDR3 coding sequence is TGCGCCAGCAGGAGACAGCCGAACACCGGGGAGCTGTTTTTT. It yields the protein CASRRQPNTGELFF.

A word on this clonotype: At one end the junction does not follow the germline gene, possibly because of a read error. Written as DNA, the CDR3 is TGTGCCAGCAGCGATCCGGGACAGGGGGTAAATTTT. It codes for CASSDPGQGVNF. The chain carries TRBV7-2 and TRBJ1-5; 11 bases line up with TRBD1. The CDR3 runs to 12 residues. Germline V gene data show CDR1 as SGHTA and CDR2 as FQGNSA. The whole variable domain, filled in from reference TRBV7-2 and TRBJ1-5, reads GAGVSQSPSNKVTEKGKDVELRCDPISGHTALYWYRQSLGQGLEFLIYFQGNSAPDKSGLPSDRFSAERTGGSVSTLTIQRTQQEDSAVYLCASSDPGQGVNFGDGTRLSIL.

This chain connects TRBV12-5 to TRBJ2-7; 8 positions agree with TRBD2. V gave up 5 bases and J gave up 3 bases; unmatched junction bases: 9. The CDR3 is 15 residues long. Germline lookup yields CDR1 LGHNT and CDR2 FRNRAP. For the CDR3, the DNA is TGTGCTAGTGGTCCCCCGGGGGGGACTCACTACGAGCAGTACTTC. Amino acids: CASGPPGGTHYEQYF.

This clonotype has only a few counts. The J gene is TRBJ2-5, the V gene TRBV7-9, with 8 bases identical to TRBD2. The CDR3 runs to 12 residues. The J segment lost 5 bases and the V segment lost 11 bases, leaving 7 bases of the junction unmatched. Germline V gene sequence: CDR1 SEHNR, CDR2 FQNEAQ (reference sequence). This chain's CDR3 is CAVPRGDETQYF. The CDR3 region has the DNA TGTGCCGTCCCGCGGGGGGATGAGACCCAGTACTTC.

The chain recombines TRBV3-1 with TRBJ2-1; the match to TRBD1 covers 9 bases. J was trimmed by 7 bases and V by 0 bases; bases with no gene match: 7. Germline V gives CDR1 LGHDT, CDR2 YNNKEL (reference sequence). The CDR3 spans 16 residues. The CDR3 DNA is TGTGCCAGCAGCCAAGATCCAGGGACAGGGTCAAATGAGCAGTTCTTC. The encoded protein is CASSQDPGTGSNEQFF.

This clonotype showed up just a few times. This chain links TRBV29-1 with TRBJ2-3; D remains unclear. V was trimmed by 0 bases and J by 1 base, leaving 5 bases between them. The germline gives CDR1 SQVTM, CDR2 ANQGSEA. The CDR3 extends over 13 amino acids. CDR3 region: CSVEEDCTDTQYF. CDR3 DNA sequence: TGCAGCGTTGAAGAAGACTGCACAGATACGCAGTATTTT.

V and J are TRBV5-1 and TRBJ1-2; D possibly corresponds to TRBD1 (6 bases). Germline-derived CDR1 and CDR2 are SGHRS and YFSETQ. The CDR3 extends over 15 amino acids. V was shortened by 4 bases and J by 4 bases, with 17 bases between the two germline ends. In DNA form, the CDR3 reads TGCGCCAGCAGCCCGGGGGCATGGCGACCCTATGGCTACACCTTC. This sequence encodes CASSPGAWRPYGYTF.

Only one count was recorded for this clonotype. The conserved closing phenylalanine or tryptophan is absent in this CDR3, likely reflecting a read error. The rearrangement uses TRBV7-6 and TRBJ2-4; no firm D call. V was shortened by 5 bases and J by 9 bases, with 11 bases between the two germline ends. Germline V gives CDR1 SGHVS, CDR2 FNYEAQ. There are 12 residues in the CDR3. The DNA of the CDR3 is TGTGCCAGCAGCCCCCGGATCGGCATTCAGTACCTC. This sequence encodes CASSPRIGIQYL.

The chain has TRBV25-1 and TRBJ1-2; D is ambiguous. Trimming pared 3 bases from V and 7 bases from J, leaving 12 bases between. The CDR3 consists of 13 residues. Germline assignment: CDR1 MGHDK and CDR2 SYGVNS. This chain's CDR3 is CASSDGRFRGYTF. The CDR3 coding sequence is TGTGCCAGCAGTGACGGGCGGTTTCGTGGCTACACCTTC.

This chain connects TRBV5-6 to TRBJ2-4; D uncertain. This CDR3 region has 11 residues. The V end lost 1 base, the J end lost 13 bases, and 9 bases lay between the germline ends. Germline CDR1 SGHDT, CDR2 YYEEEE. Written as DNA, the CDR3 is TGTGCCAGCAGCTTGAAAGGATCGCAGTACTTC. This codes for CASSLKGSQYF.

The chain is built from TRBV6-5 and TRBJ2-5; 7 positions match TRBD2. J was trimmed by 7 bases and V by 2 bases; bases with no gene match: 4. This CDR3 is 13 amino acids long. CDR1 and CDR2 (germline): MNHEY, SVGAGI. The CDR3: CASSYGTTGTQYF. The CDR3 DNA sequence: TGTGCCAGCAGTTACGGGACTACAGGGACCCAGTACTTC.

This sequence joins TRBV28 and TRBJ2-1; TRBD1 is a possible D gene (6 bases). This CDR3 contains 20 residues. Germline loops: CDR1 MDHEN, CDR2 SYDVKM. Trimming took off 3 bases at V and 1 base at J, with 25 bases between the two ends. The CDR3 nucleotides are TGTGCCAGCAGTTTGGCGCAGCTCAAGGGGGAAGTCCATTCCTACAATGAGCAGTTCTTC. Protein sequence: CASSLAQLKGEVHSYNEQFF. Full variable domain (rest looked up from reference TRBV28 and TRBJ2-1): DVKVTQSSRYLVKRTGEKVFLECVQDMDHENMFWYRQDPGLGLRLIYFSYDVKMKEKGDIPEGYSVSREKKERFSLILESASTNQTSMYLCASSLAQLKGEVHSYNEQFFGPGTRLTVL.

This clonotype was observed a handful of times. This sequence joins TRBV21-1 and TRBJ2-4. TRBV21-1 is termed a pseudogene. This CDR3 spans 16 amino acids. CDR3 coding DNA: TGTGCCAGCAGCAAAGAATCTGAACAGAAATGGAACATTCAGTACTTC. It specifies CASSKESEQKWNIQYF.

This clonotype was detected a few times. The chain is built from TRBV4-1 and TRBJ2-3, with TRBD2 matching 8 bases. Germline values: CDR1 MGHRA, CDR2 YSYEKL. Trimming at V came to 4 bases and at J to 0 bases, leaving 6 bases not matched to a gene. CDR3 length: 16 amino acids. For the CDR3, the DNA is TGCGCCAGCAGCCGACGGGAGGGATCTAGCACAGATACGCAGTATTTT. It codes for CASSRREGSSTDTQYF.